This is a list of T cell receptor beta chains from one sample in a study of shared clonotypes between healthy human individuals. The table came from immunoSEQ multiplex PCR; TCRdb's copy has only in-frame clones and leaves some out. Of 90,000 to 120,000 clones in the sample, 65% to 75% are singletons; the top ten hold approximately 25%. The sequencing sample was made of memory CD8+ T cells sorted from blood. The source of these receptors is a woman in her 30s in good health. CDR3s include the opening cysteine and the closing phenylalanine or tryptophan. The D gene is left open where the match is weak. Only part of the rows carry a size: once, few, many, or a class if the clone is expanded.

d_call	j_call	clone_size	v_call	cdr3_aa	cdr3_nt
.	TRBJ2-7	few	TRBV6-1	CASTAGTYEQYF	TGTGCCAGCACCGCAGGGACCTACGAGCAGTACTTC
TRBD2	TRBJ2-3	.	TRBV11-2	CASSSTSGTTDTQYF	TGTGCCAGCAGCTCAACTAGCGGTACCACAGATACGCAGTATTTT
TRBD1	TRBJ1-4	.	TRBV9	CASSLSPGQGRQKLFF	TGTGCCAGCAGCCTTAGCCCGGGACAGGGGAGACAAAAACTGTTTTTT
.	TRBJ2-2	few	TRBV6-1	CASRGVGSNTGELFF	TGTGCCAGCAGGGGGGTGGGGAGTAACACCGGGGAGCTGTTTTTT
.	TRBJ2-7	.	TRBV27	CASSSIRHEQYF	TGTGCCAGCAGTTCTATTCGACACGAGCAGTACTTC
.	TRBJ2-1	.	TRBV5-3	CARSLGPHNEQFF	TGTGCCAGAAGCTTGGGGCCCCACAATGAGCAGTTCTTC
.	TRBJ1-4	few	TRBV6-5	CASSYSIGSANEKLFF	TGTGCCAGCAGTTACTCGATAGGGTCAGCCAATGAAAAACTGTTTTTT
.	TRBJ2-7	.	TRBV11-2	CASSFGTYEQYF	TGTGCCAGCAGCTTCGGGACCTACGAGCAGTACTTC
TRBD2	TRBJ2-3	.	TRBV10-1	CASSRPGLAGVDTQYF	TGCGCCAGCAGTAGACCGGGACTAGCGGGAGTAGATACGCAGTATTTT
.	TRBJ1-5	few	TRBV9	CASSAQGQANQPQHF	TGTGCCAGCAGCGCACAAGGACAAGCCAATCAGCCCCAGCATTTT
.	TRBJ2-7	.	TRBV28	CASSHHNGRYEQYF	TGTGCCAGCAGCCATCATAACGGCCGGTACGAGCAGTACTTC
.	TRBJ2-7	.	TRBV27	CASSLAEGSYEQYF	TGTGCCAGCAGTTTGGCTGAGGGGAGCTACGAGCAGTACTTC
.	TRBJ1-2	.	TRBV10-1	CASSAGQTSGYTF	TGCGCCAGCAGTGCTGGTCAGACCTCTGGCTACACCTTC
.	TRBJ2-2	.	TRBV6-6	CASSGTGELFF	TGTGCCAGCAGTGGCACCGGGGAGCTGTTTTTT
.	TRBJ1-1	.	TRBV5-1	CASSMDRPNTEAFF	TGCGCCAGCAGCATGGACAGACCGAACACTGAAGCTTTCTTT
.	TRBJ2-7	few	TRBV5-1	CASSADFYYEQYF	TGCGCCAGCAGCGCGGACTTTTACTACGAGCAGTACTTC
TRBD2	TRBJ2-1	.	TRBV29-1	CSVEDRTSGVYNEQFF	TGCAGCGTTGAAGATCGGACTAGCGGGGTCTACAATGAGCAGTTCTTC
TRBD1	TRBJ1-1	few	TRBV6-1	CASSEGLQGSAEAFF	TGTGCCAGCAGTGAAGGTTTACAGGGGAGCGCTGAAGCTTTCTTT
TRBD2	TRBJ2-5	.	TRBV9	CASSHEASGSPQTQYF	TGTGCCAGCAGCCATGAGGCTAGCGGGAGCCCCCAGACCCAGTACTTC
.	TRBJ1-5	many	TRBV5-4	CASSLGPPVNSNQPQHF	TGTGCCAGCAGCTTGGGGCCTCCAGTGAATAGCAATCAGCCCCAGCATTTT
.	TRBJ2-7	few	TRBV11-2	CASSSGDGGGFSYEQYF	TGTGCCAGCAGCTCAGGGGATGGGGGAGGGTTCTCCTACGAGCAGTACTTC
TRBD1	TRBJ2-2	.	TRBV5-1	CASSITGGADTGELFF	TGCGCCAGCAGCATCACAGGGGGCGCGGACACCGGGGAGCTGTTTTTT
TRBD2	TRBJ2-7	.	TRBV28	CASSLHGRIYEQYF	TGTGCCAGCAGTTTGCACGGGAGGATCTACGAGCAGTACTTC
.	TRBJ2-1	.	TRBV5-1	CASSRDSSSYNEQFF	TGCGCCAGCAGCCGGGACTCTAGCTCCTACAATGAGCAGTTCTTC
.	TRBJ1-1	.	TRBV6-4	CASSEYAGDRGTEAFF	TGTGCCAGCAGTGAATATGCGGGGGATCGGGGCACTGAAGCTTTCTTT
TRBD1	TRBJ1-1	.	TRBV10-2	CASSEGRGRTEAFF	TGCGCCAGCAGTGAAGGCAGGGGGCGGACTGAAGCTTTCTTT
.	TRBJ2-7	few	TRBV7-6	CASSIPGSQSYEQYF	TGTGCCAGCAGCATTCCTGGGTCGCAATCCTACGAGCAGTACTTC
TRBD1	TRBJ1-5	.	TRBV27	CASSLLGTGAAGQPQHF	TGTGCCAGCAGTTTACTGGGGACAGGGGCCGCAGGGCAGCCCCAGCATTTT
TRBD2	TRBJ2-7	.	TRBV9	CASSVGGTSSYEQYF	TGTGCCAGCAGCGTCGGCGGGACTAGCTCCTACGAGCAGTACTTC
TRBD1	TRBJ2-3	few	TRBV6-1	CASSEAETGGDTQYF	TGTGCCAGCAGTGAAGCTGAAACAGGGGGCGATACGCAGTATTTT